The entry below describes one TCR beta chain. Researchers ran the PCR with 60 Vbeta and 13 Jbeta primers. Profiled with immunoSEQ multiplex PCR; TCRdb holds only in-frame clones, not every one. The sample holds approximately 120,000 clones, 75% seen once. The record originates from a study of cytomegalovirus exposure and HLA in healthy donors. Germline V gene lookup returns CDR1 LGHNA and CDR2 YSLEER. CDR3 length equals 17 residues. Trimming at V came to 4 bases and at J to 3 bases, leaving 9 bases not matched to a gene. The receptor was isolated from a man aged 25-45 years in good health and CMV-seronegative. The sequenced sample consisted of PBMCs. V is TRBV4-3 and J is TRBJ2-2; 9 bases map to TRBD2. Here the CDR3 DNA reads TGCGCCAGCAGCCCTTTATACGCTAGCGGGGACACCGGGGAGCTGTTTTTT. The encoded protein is CASSPLYASGDTGELFF.